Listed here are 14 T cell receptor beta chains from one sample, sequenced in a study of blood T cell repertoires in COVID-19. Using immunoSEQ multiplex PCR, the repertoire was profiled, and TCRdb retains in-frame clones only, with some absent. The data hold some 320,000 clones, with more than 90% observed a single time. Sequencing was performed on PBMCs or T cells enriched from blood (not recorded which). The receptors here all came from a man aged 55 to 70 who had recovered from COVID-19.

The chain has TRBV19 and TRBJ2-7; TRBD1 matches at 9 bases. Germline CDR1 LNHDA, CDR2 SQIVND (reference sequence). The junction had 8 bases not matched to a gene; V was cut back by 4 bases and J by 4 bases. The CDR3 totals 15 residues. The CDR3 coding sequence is TGTGCCAGTAGTAAATCCGGGACAGGGATTTACGAGCAGTACTTC. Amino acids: CASSKSGTGIYEQYF.

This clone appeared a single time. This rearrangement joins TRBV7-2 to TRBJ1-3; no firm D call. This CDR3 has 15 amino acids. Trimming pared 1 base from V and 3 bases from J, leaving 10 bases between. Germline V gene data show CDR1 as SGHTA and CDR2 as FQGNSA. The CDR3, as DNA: TGTGCCAGCAGCTTAGGGGCAGGAGGTGGAAACACCATATATTTT. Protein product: CASSLGAGGGNTIYF.

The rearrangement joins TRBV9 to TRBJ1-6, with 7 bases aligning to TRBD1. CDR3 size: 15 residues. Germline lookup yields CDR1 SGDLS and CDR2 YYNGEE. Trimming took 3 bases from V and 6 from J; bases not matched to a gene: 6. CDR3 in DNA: TGTGCCAGCAGCGAACAACAGGGGAGTAATTCACCCCTCCACTTT. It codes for CASSEQQGSNSPLHF.

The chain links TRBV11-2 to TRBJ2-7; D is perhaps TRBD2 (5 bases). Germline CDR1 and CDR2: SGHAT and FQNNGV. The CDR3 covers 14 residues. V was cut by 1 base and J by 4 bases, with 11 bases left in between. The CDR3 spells CASSLGTFPYEQYF. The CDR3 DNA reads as TGTGCCAGCAGCTTAGGGACTTTCCCTTACGAGCAGTACTTC. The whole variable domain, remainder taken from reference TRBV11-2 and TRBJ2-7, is EAGVAQSPRYKIIEKRQSVAFWCNPISGHATLYWYQQILGQGPKLLIQFQNNGVVDDSQLPKDRFSAERLKGVDSTLKIQPAKLEDSAVYLCASSLGTFPYEQYFGPGTRLTVT.

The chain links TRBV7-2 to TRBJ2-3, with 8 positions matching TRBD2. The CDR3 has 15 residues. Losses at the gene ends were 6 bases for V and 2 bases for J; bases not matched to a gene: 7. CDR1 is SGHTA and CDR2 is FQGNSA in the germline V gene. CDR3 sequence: CASRAGGGPTDTQYF. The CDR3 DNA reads TGTGCCAGCAGGGCGGGGGGTGGCCCCACAGATACGCAGTATTTT.

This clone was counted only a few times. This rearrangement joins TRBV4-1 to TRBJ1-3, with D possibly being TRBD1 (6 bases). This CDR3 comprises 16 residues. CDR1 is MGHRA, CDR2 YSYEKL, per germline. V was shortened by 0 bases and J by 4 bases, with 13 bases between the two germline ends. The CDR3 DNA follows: TGCGCCAGCAGCCAAGACCACAGGGAGAGAGGAAACACCATATATTTT. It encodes CASSQDHRERGNTIYF.

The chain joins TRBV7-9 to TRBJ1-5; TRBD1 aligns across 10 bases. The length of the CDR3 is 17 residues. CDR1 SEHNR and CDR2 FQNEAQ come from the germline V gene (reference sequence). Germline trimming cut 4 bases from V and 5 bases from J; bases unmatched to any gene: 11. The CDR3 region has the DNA TGTGCCAGCAGCTCGAGCGGGACAGGGGCGTCGCATCAGCCCCAGCATTTT. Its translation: CASSSSGTGASHQPQHF.

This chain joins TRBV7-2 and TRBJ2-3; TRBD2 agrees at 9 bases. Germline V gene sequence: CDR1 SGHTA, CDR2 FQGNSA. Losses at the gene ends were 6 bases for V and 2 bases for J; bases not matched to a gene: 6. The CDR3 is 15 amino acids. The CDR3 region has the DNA TGTGCCAGCAGGAATAGCGGGGGATACACAGATACGCAGTATTTT. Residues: CASRNSGGYTDTQYF.

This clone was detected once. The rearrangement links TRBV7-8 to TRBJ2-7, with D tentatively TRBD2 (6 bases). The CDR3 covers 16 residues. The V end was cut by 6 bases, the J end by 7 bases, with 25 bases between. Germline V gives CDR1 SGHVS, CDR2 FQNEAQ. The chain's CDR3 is CASRKRGSPVWGEQYF. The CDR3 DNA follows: TGTGCCAGCAGAAAACGGGGGAGCCCGGTTTGGGGTGAGCAGTACTTC. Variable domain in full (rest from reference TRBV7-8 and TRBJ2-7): GAGVSQSPRYKVAKRGQDVALRCDPISGHVSLFWYQQALGQGPEFLTYFQNEAQLDKSGLPSDRFFAERPEGSVSTLKIQRTQQEDSAVYLCASRKRGSPVWGEQYFGPGTRLTVT.

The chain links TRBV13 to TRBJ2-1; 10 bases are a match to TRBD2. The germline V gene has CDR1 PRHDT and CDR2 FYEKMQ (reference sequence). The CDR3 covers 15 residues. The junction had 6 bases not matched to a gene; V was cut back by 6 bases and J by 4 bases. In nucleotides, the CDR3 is TGTGCCAGCAGACTTCTAGCGGGAGTGTACAATGAGCAGTTCTTC. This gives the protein CASRLLAGVYNEQFF.

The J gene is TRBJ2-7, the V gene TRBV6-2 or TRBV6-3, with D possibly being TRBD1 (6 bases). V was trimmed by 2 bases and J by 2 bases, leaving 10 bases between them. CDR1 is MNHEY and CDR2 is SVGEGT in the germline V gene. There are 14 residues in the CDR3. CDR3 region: CASSYRGQPYEQYF. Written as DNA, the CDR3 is TGTGCCAGCAGTTACAGAGGACAGCCCTACGAGCAGTACTTC.

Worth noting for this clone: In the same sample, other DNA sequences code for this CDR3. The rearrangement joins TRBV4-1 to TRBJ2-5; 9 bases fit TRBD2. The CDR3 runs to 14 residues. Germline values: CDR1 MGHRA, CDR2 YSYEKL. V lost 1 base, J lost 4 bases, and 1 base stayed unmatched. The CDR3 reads CASSQVAGVETQYF. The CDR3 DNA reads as TGCGCCAGCAGCCAAGTAGCGGGAGTAGAGACCCAGTACTTC.

This CDR3 reads CASSQLKREKLFF. Here the CDR3 DNA reads TGTGCCAGCAGCCAACTAAAACGTGAAAAACTGTTTTTT. The chain has TRBV3-1 (or the pseudogene TRBV3-2) and TRBJ1-4, with no clear D. The CDR3 sequence is 13 residues long. Trimming shortened V by 2 bases and J by 7 bases, and 8 bases separated the two germline ends. Per the germline V gene, CDR1 is LGHDT and CDR2 is YNNKEL (reference sequence).

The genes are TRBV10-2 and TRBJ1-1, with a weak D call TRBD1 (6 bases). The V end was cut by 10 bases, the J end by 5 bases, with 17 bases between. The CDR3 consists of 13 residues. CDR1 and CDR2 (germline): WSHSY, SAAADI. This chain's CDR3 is CATSGVPGTEAFF. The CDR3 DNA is TGCGCCACGTCAGGGGTCCCTGGGACTGAAGCTTTCTTT.